Sequencing of this TCR beta chain was carried out in a study of CD8 T cells in Susac syndrome. RNA, at roughly 0.5 to 1 ug, was reverse transcribed with random hexamers. Across 54 Vbeta and 13 Jbeta, TCR beta CDR3 was amplified with immunoSEQ multiplex PCR. TCRdb re-called the immunoSEQ multiplex PCR reads with MiXCR, one entry per CDR3 protein. The sample shows about 200,000 distinct CDR3 sequences, 90% to 95% of them seen only once. TCR beta sequences were obtained from blood CD8+ and CD4+ T cells. Negative magnetic isolation gave CD8+ and CD4+ cells; FACS enriched CD8+ TEMRA. This CDR3 comprises 15 residues. Germline CDR1 is LNHDA and CDR2 is SQIVND (reference sequence). V was shortened by 2 bases and J by 3 bases, with 11 bases between the two germline ends.

The receptor was isolated from a human donor in good health. Sequenced input: CD4+ T cells from PBMCs. The chain recombines TRBV19 with TRBJ2-1, with a weak D call TRBD1 (5 bases). This CDR3 is CASSIRQWNYNEQFF. CDR3 coding DNA: TGTGCCAGTAGTATAAGACAGTGGAACTACAATGAGCAGTTCTTC.